This TCR beta chain was identified in a study of T cell changes during pregnancy in multiple sclerosis. Per germline, CDR1 MNHEY and CDR2 SMNVEV (reference sequence). The CDR3 spans 14 residues. V shed 6 bases and J 3 bases; nucleotides not matched to a gene: 4. Libraries were prepared by immunoSEQ multiplex PCR; TCRdb keeps only in-frame clonotypes and omits some of them. The table lists 30,000 or so clones, just over 90% of them singletons. This clonotype originated in a female donor with multiple sclerosis, enrolled in a pregnancy study. The sample was CD8+ T cells from peripheral blood mononuclear cells, taken before pregnancy. The chain has TRBV27 and TRBJ2-3; 9 bases agree with TRBD2. CDR3 in DNA: TGTGCCAGCAGGACTAGCGGTGAAACAGATACGCAGTATTTT. It codes for CASRTSGETDTQYF.